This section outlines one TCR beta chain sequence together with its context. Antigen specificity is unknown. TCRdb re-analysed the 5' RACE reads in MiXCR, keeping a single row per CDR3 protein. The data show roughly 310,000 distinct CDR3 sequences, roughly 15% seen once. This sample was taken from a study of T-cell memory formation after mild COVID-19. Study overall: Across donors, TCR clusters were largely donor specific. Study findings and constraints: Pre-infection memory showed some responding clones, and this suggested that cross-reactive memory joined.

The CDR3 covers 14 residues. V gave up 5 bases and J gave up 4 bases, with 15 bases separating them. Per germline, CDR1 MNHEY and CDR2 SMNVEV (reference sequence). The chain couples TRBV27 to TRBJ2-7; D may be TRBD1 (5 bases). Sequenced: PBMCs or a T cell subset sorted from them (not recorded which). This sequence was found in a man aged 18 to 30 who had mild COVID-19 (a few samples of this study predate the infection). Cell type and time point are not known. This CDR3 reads CASSPATVSYEQYF. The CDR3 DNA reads TGTGCCAGCAGTCCTGCGACAGTTTCGTACGAGCAGTACTTC.